These 23 T cell receptor beta chains were all obtained from the same sample, sequenced in a study of blood T cell repertoires in COVID-19. Repertoires were generated with immunoSEQ multiplex PCR, while TCRdb's copy carries only in-frame clones and drops some. The sample lists around 100,000 clones, about 91% occurring once. Input material: peripheral blood. The receptor set was obtained from a human donor in a cohort sampled during active COVID-19.

The chain employs TRBV7-2 and TRBJ1-5; weak D call: TRBD1 (5 bases). V lost 6 bases and J lost 2, with 11 bases in between. The V gene's germline CDR1 is SGHTA and CDR2 FQGNSA. The CDR3 totals 14 residues. As DNA, the CDR3 is TGTGCCAGCAGTCTAGACAGTGGCAATCAGCCCCAGCATTTT. Translating gives CASSLDSGNQPQHF.

The genes are TRBV19 and TRBJ1-1; D may be TRBD1 (6 bases). This CDR3 region has 13 residues. The ends were cut back, 6 bases at V and 4 bases at J, with 12 bases in the middle. Germline-derived CDR1 and CDR2 are LNHDA and SQIVND (reference sequence). The CDR3 loop is CASRSGGATEAFF. CDR3 bases: TGTGCCAGTAGGTCGGGGGGGGCCACTGAAGCTTTCTTT.

This clone was seen only once. The chain has TRBV27 and TRBJ2-7, with 11 bases fitting TRBD2. The CDR3 has 16 residues. Germline V gene data show CDR1 as MNHEY and CDR2 as SMNVEV (reference sequence). Losses at the gene ends were 2 bases for V and 2 bases for J; bases not matched to a gene: 5. The CDR3 loop is CASSLGGLAVTYEQYF. DNA of the CDR3: TGTGCCAGCAGTTTAGGGGGACTAGCGGTTACCTACGAGCAGTACTTC.

The chain is built from TRBV29-1 and TRBJ2-5; D not certain. The length of the CDR3 is 11 residues. Trimming cost V 7 bases and J 5 bases, with 11 bases left between them. Germline values: CDR1 SQVTM, CDR2 ANQGSEA. The CDR3 nucleotides read TGCAGCGGCCGGTACGGGGAGACCCAGTACTTC. This gives the protein CSGRYGETQYF.

V gene TRBV1 combines with J gene TRBJ1-6. TRBV1 is a pseudogene locus. The CDR3 consists of 15 residues. CDR3 DNA sequence: TGCACCAGCAGGCACCGGGATCGAGGTAGTTCACCCCTCCACTTT. Its translation: CTSRHRDRGSSPLHF.

This clone was detected only once. V and J are TRBV28 and TRBJ1-5; 8 bases fit TRBD1. The CDR3 totals 19 residues. Germline CDR1 reads MDHEN; CDR2 reads SYDVKM. V shed 2 bases and J 0 bases; nucleotides not matched to a gene: 12. CDR3 nucleotides: TGTGCCAGCAGTTTACCCCCCCAGGGGGCAGTTGTTAGCAATCAGCCCCAGCATTTT. This sequence encodes CASSLPPQGAVVSNQPQHF.

The chain has TRBV6-2 or TRBV6-3 and TRBJ1-5; 9 bases are shared with TRBD1. CDR1 and CDR2 from the germline V gene are MNHEY and SVGEGT. CDR3 length: 16 residues. V shed 5 bases and J 7 bases; nucleotides not matched to a gene: 12. The CDR3 bases are TGTGCCAGCAGTCCGAAAAGACAGGGGGGAGGGCAGCCCCAGCATTTT. The encoded protein is CASSPKRQGGGQPQHF.

This clone occurred once. The chain combines TRBV12-3 or TRBV12-4 with TRBJ1-2; D is unclear. This CDR3 has 13 amino acids. V lost 7 bases to trimming and J lost 8 bases, with 17 bases between them. The CDR3 nucleotides are TGTGCCAGCACCCTGGGTTCCCCGGGGGGCTACACCTTC. As protein: CASTLGSPGGYTF.

This clone was detected only once. V usage is TRBV3-1 (or the pseudogene TRBV3-2) and J usage is TRBJ2-1; weak D call: TRBD1 (5 bases). The germline V gene has CDR1 LGHDT and CDR2 YNNKEL (reference sequence). The CDR3 runs to 15 residues. The germline V and J ends were trimmed by 0 bases and 5 bases, with 11 bases remaining between them. The CDR3: CASSQDRRQNNEQFF. Here the CDR3 DNA reads TGTGCCAGCAGCCAAGATCGTCGACAGAACAATGAGCAGTTCTTC.

The chain combines TRBV27 with TRBJ1-1, with D unresolved. The CDR3 consists of 12 residues. The V and J ends lost 4 bases and 12 bases respectively, with 15 bases between them. Per germline, CDR1 MNHEY and CDR2 SMNVEV (reference sequence). The chain's CDR3 is CASSYGNGGTFF. The CDR3 DNA follows: TGTGCCAGCAGTTATGGAAATGGAGGGACTTTCTTT.

The chain joins TRBV5-1 to TRBJ2-5, with D possibly matching TRBD2 (7 bases). This CDR3 contains 15 residues. The germline V and J ends were trimmed by 1 base and 1 base, with 11 bases remaining between them. CDR1 is SGHRS and CDR2 is YFSETQ in the germline V gene. The CDR3 here is CASSLTGGPQETQYF. The CDR3 coding sequence is TGCGCCAGCAGCTTGACCGGGGGGCCCCAAGAGACCCAGTACTTC.

This chain links TRBV15 with TRBJ1-5; tentatively, D is TRBD1 (5 bases). This CDR3 is 15 amino acids long. The ends were cut back, 0 bases at V and 3 bases at J, with 9 bases in the middle. CDR1 LNHNV and CDR2 YYDKDF come from the germline V gene (reference sequence). The chain's CDR3 is CATSRDGADNQPQHF. CDR3 DNA: TGTGCCACCAGCAGAGATGGGGCCGACAATCAGCCCCAGCATTTT.

This chain links TRBV6-4 with TRBJ2-7, with D possibly TRBD1 on 5 matching bases. This CDR3 contains 15 residues. Germline lookup yields CDR1 MRHNA and CDR2 SNTAGT. The V gene lost 3 bases and the J gene lost 0 bases, with 12 bases spanning the gap. CDR3 in amino acids: CASSESPDSSYEQYF. CDR3 nucleotides: TGTGCCAGCAGTGAATCGCCAGACAGCTCCTACGAGCAGTACTTC.

This rearrangement joins TRBV4-1 to TRBJ2-6, with D uncertain. From germline, CDR1 is MGHRA and CDR2 YSYEKL. This CDR3 is 16 amino acids long. Between the trimmed V and J ends, which lost 0 bases and 2 bases, there was a span of 8 bases. The CDR3 sequence: CASSQDISTGANVLTF. CDR3 DNA: TGCGCCAGCAGCCAAGACATTTCCACTGGGGCCAACGTCCTGACTTTC.

The rearrangement uses TRBV7-6 and TRBJ2-3; D is perhaps TRBD2 (6 bases). CDR1 and CDR2 from the germline V gene are SGHVS and FNYEAQ. There are 15 residues in the CDR3. Trimming took off 6 bases at V and 3 bases at J, with 16 bases between the two ends. This chain's CDR3 is CASRSDGGSTDTQYF. CDR3 DNA: TGTGCCAGCAGGAGCGACGGGGGTTCGACAGATACGCAGTATTTT. The full variable domain, in which reference TRBV7-6 and TRBJ2-3 provide the parts outside the CDR3, is GAGVSQSPRYKVTKRGQDVALRCDPISGHVSLYWYRQALGQGPEFLTYFNYEAQQDKSGLPNDRFSAERPEGSISTLTIQRTEQRDSAMYRCASRSDGGSTDTQYFGPGTRLTVL.

V usage is TRBV19 and J usage is TRBJ1-2; 7 nucleotides match TRBD1. The germline CDR1 and CDR2 sequences are LNHDA and SQIVND (reference sequence). The CDR3 sequence is 17 residues long. V lost 4 bases and J lost 3; bases outside the gene matches: 14. The DNA of the CDR3 is TGTGCCAGTAGTAACGGAGGGGGCAGCTTCCCGTACTATGGCTACACCTTC. Translation gives CASSNGGGSFPYYGYTF. Full variable domain (outside the CDR3, taken from reference TRBV19 and TRBJ1-2): DGGITQSPKYLFRKEGQNVTLSCEQNLNHDAMYWYRQDPGQGLRLIYYSQIVNDFQKGDIAEGYSVSREKKESFPLTVTSAQKNPTAFYLCASSNGGGSFPYYGYTFGSGTRLTVV.

The chain is built from TRBV11-3 and TRBJ2-3; 8 nucleotides align to TRBD1. CDR3 size: 15 residues. Germline V gene sequence: CDR1 SGHNT, CDR2 YENEEA. J lost 7 bases, V lost 1 base, and 7 bases had no gene match. The CDR3 sequence: CASSLGGRGQYTQYF. DNA for the CDR3: TGTGCCAGCAGCTTAGGAGGCAGGGGGCAATATACGCAGTATTTT.

This chain joins TRBV5-1 and TRBJ1-2; TRBD1 matches 10 bases. In germline, CDR1 is SGHRS, CDR2 YFSETQ. This CDR3 spans 14 amino acids. Losses at the gene ends were 3 bases for V and 8 bases for J; bases not matched to a gene: 7. The CDR3 DNA is TGCGCCAGCAGCTGGGGGGGACAGGGGAAAGGCTACACCTTC. It yields the protein CASSWGGQGKGYTF.

The chain recombines TRBV5-6 with TRBJ1-2; D is possibly TRBD1 (5 bases). V was pared by 1 base and J by 6 bases, with 10 bases between. Germline V CDR1 and CDR2: SGHDT, YYEEEE. The CDR3 runs to 13 residues. The CDR3 DNA reads TGTGCCAGCAGCTTGTCAGGGAATGATGGCTACACCTTC. This sequence encodes CASSLSGNDGYTF.

This chain connects TRBV5-4 to TRBJ2-1; TRBD1 might be the D (6 bases). V was shortened by 3 bases and J by 10 bases, with 11 bases between the two germline ends. The CDR3 loop spans 12 amino acids. CDR1 is SGHNT and CDR2 is YYREEE in the germline V gene (reference sequence). As DNA, the CDR3 is TGTGCCAGCAGCTCAGACAGGAGCGAGCAGTTCTTC. Translated: CASSSDRSEQFF.

The chain is built from TRBV2 and TRBJ2-3; 7 positions match TRBD1. V gave up 8 bases and J gave up 5 bases; unmatched junction bases: 10. CDR1 and CDR2 from the germline V gene are SNHLY and FYNNEI. The CDR3 is made up of 14 amino acids. The CDR3 coding sequence is TGTGCCAGCTTCCCCAACAGGGGACGAGATACGCAGTATTTT. Translating it yields CASFPNRGRDTQYF. The full variable domain, in which reference TRBV2 and TRBJ2-3 provide the parts outside the CDR3, is EPEVTQTPSHQVTQMGQEVILRCVPISNHLYFYWYRQILGQKVEFLVSFYNNEISEKSEIFDDQFSVERPDGSNFTLKIRSTKLEDSAMYFCASFPNRGRDTQYFGPGTRLTVL.

The rearrangement joins TRBV30 to TRBJ2-1, with a tentative D call TRBD2 (6 bases). The V gene lost 2 bases and the J gene lost 3 bases, with 11 bases spanning the gap. CDR3 length: 14 residues. Per the germline V gene, CDR1 is GTSNPN and CDR2 is SVGIG (reference sequence). CDR3 bases: TGTGCCTGGAGTATGAGCGGGCTCTACAATGAGCAGTTCTTC. It specifies CAWSMSGLYNEQFF.

The chain has TRBV10-2 and TRBJ2-2; 9 nucleotides align to TRBD2. The CDR3 is 17 amino acids. With 3 bases clipped from V and 2 bases from J, the junction kept 7 bases outside the gene matches. Germline V gene lookup returns CDR1 WSHSY and CDR2 SAAADI. For the CDR3, the DNA is TGCGCCAGCAGTGATCGGGCGGGAGGGCCCAACACCGGGGAGCTGTTTTTT. This sequence encodes CASSDRAGGPNTGELFF.